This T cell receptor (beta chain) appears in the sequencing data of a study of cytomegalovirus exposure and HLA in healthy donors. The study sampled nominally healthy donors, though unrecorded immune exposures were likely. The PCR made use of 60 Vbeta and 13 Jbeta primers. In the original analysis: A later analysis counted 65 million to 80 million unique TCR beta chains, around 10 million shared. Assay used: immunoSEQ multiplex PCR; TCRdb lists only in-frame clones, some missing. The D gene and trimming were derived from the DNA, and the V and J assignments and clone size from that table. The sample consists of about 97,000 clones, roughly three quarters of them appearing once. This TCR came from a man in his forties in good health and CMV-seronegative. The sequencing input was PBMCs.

The CDR3 nucleotides are TGTGCCAGCAGGGAAAGTGTTGGGACAGTTTATTCACCCCTCCACTTT. This translates into CASRESVGTVYSPLHF. The chain uses TRBV6-1 and TRBJ1-6; 7 bases are shared with TRBD1. This CDR3 spans 16 amino acids. Trimming removed 6 bases from V and 8 bases from J; junction bases left unmatched: 13. Germline loops: CDR1 MNHNS, CDR2 SASEGT.